A single sample gave rise to the 27 T cell receptor beta chains below, sequenced in a study of blood T cell repertoires in COVID-19. The assay was immunoSEQ multiplex PCR, and TCRdb's table has in-frame clones only and misses some. The profile covers approximately 89,000 clones, with 78% appearing a single time and approximately 6% taken by the ten largest. Sequencing was carried out using peripheral blood. These receptors came from a man in his 70s with COVID-19, enrolled during active disease.

The CDR3 is CASSQAAGRTEAFF. In DNA form, the CDR3 reads TGCGCCAGCAGCCAAGCGGCAGGGCGGACTGAAGCTTTCTTT. The chain uses TRBV4-3 and TRBJ1-1, with a possible D match to TRBD1 (5 bases). The V gene lost 1 base and the J gene lost 5 bases, with 11 bases spanning the gap. The CDR3 is 14 amino acids. Germline V gene sequence: CDR1 LGHNA, CDR2 YSLEER.

The rearrangement links TRBV5-1 to TRBJ2-7; 8 bases line up with TRBD1. The CDR3 has 14 residues. Per the germline V gene, CDR1 is SGHRS and CDR2 is YFSETQ. Unmatched junction bases numbered 4, after V lost 5 bases and J lost 0 bases. The CDR3 protein is CASRQGASSYEQYF. The CDR3 DNA follows: TGCGCCAGCAGGCAGGGGGCCAGCTCCTACGAGCAGTACTTC.

This clone was observed a few times. The rearrangement joins TRBV7-6 to TRBJ1-5; D is uncertain. Germline V gives CDR1 SGHVS, CDR2 FNYEAQ. CDR3 length: 19 amino acids. Trimming shortened V by 0 bases and J by 1 base, and 19 bases separated the two germline ends. CDR3: CASSLAHATQGVSNQPQHF. CDR3 nucleotides: TGTGCCAGCAGCTTAGCCCACGCAACCCAAGGAGTGAGCAATCAGCCCCAGCATTTT.

The rearrangement uses TRBV5-4 and TRBJ2-1, with TRBD2 matching 13 bases. V dropped 0 bases and J dropped 7; count of bases not matched to a gene: 4. CDR1 SGHNT and CDR2 YYREEE come from the germline V gene (reference sequence). This CDR3 region has 16 residues. The chain's CDR3 is CASSLELAGGPNEQFF. The CDR3 region has the DNA TGTGCCAGCAGCTTGGAACTAGCGGGGGGGCCGAATGAGCAGTTCTTC.

This clone was counted a few times. The V call is TRBV7-8, the J call TRBJ2-1; TRBD2 matches at 10 bases. The V segment lost 5 bases and the J segment 3 bases; nucleotides outside the gene matches: 4. The germline gives CDR1 SGHVS, CDR2 FQNEAQ. The CDR3 is made up of 15 amino acids. CDR3 DNA sequence: TGTGCCAGCAGCGTCGGACTAGCGGACTACAATGAGCAGTTCTTC. Residues: CASSVGLADYNEQFF.

The chain combines TRBV7-9 with TRBJ2-7; D is possibly TRBD2 (5 bases). Between the trimmed V and J ends, which lost 5 bases and 7 bases, there was a span of 12 bases. Germline CDR1 and CDR2: SEHNR and FQNEAQ (reference sequence). This CDR3 region has 12 residues. For the CDR3, the DNA is TGTGCCAGCAGCGCGGCTTGGAGGGAGCAGTACTTC. It translates to CASSAAWREQYF.

V is TRBV19 and J is TRBJ2-3; the match to TRBD1 covers 9 bases. Germline CDR1 and CDR2: LNHDA and SQIVND (reference sequence). The CDR3 spans 17 residues. The V segment lost 6 bases and the J segment 2 bases; nucleotides outside the gene matches: 12. The CDR3 loop is CASRPAAGTGTTDTQYF. In DNA, the CDR3 is TGTGCCAGTAGGCCCGCGGCCGGGACAGGGACCACAGATACGCAGTATTTT. Full variable domain (remainder filled in from reference TRBV19 and TRBJ2-3): DGGITQSPKYLFRKEGQNVTLSCEQNLNHDAMYWYRQDPGQGLRLIYYSQIVNDFQKGDIAEGYSVSREKKESFPLTVTSAQKNPTAFYLCASRPAAGTGTTDTQYFGPGTRLTVL.

The table lists this clone with a count of one. The V call is TRBV7-2, the J call TRBJ1-6, with a tentative D call TRBD1 (5 bases). Germline CDR1 SGHTA, CDR2 FQGNSA. Trimming stripped 6 bases from V and 6 bases from J, with 9 bases between. This CDR3 spans 13 amino acids. In DNA form, the CDR3 reads TGTGCCAGCAGACAGGTCGCTAATTCACCCCTCCACTTT. Its translation: CASRQVANSPLHF.

V usage is TRBV7-9 and J usage is TRBJ1-3, with 9 nucleotides matching TRBD1. The CDR3 length is 15 residues. V shed 5 bases and J 7 bases; nucleotides not matched to a gene: 9. Germline CDR1 reads SEHNR; CDR2 reads FQNEAQ (reference sequence). The CDR3 DNA is TGTGCCAGCAGCCACAATACAGGGGGCCGGAACACCATATATTTT. Translation gives CASSHNTGGRNTIYF.

This chain connects TRBV29-1 to TRBJ2-7; possible D gene TRBD1, 6 bases. CDR1 is SQVTM, CDR2 ANQGSEA, per germline. The CDR3 totals 13 residues. The V and J ends lost 4 bases and 2 bases respectively, with 12 bases between them. The CDR3 loop is CSVGDRLPYEQYF. In nucleotides, the CDR3 is TGCAGCGTTGGTGACAGGTTACCCTACGAGCAGTACTTC.

The V call is TRBV3-1 (or the pseudogene TRBV3-2), the J call TRBJ1-1; possibly TRBD1 for D (5 bases). The V gene's germline CDR1 is LGHDT and CDR2 YNNKEL (reference sequence). The CDR3 has 14 residues. V was pared by 4 bases and J by 6 bases, with 15 bases between. This CDR3 is CASSLLTGGAEAFF. CDR3 DNA sequence: TGTGCCAGCAGCCTATTAACAGGCGGGGCTGAAGCTTTCTTT.

This clone has only one observation. The chain joins TRBV11-2 to TRBJ2-2; 10 nucleotides align to TRBD2. Looked up from germline, CDR1 is SGHAT and CDR2 is FQNNGV. This CDR3 region has 15 residues. J was trimmed by 4 bases and V by 5 bases; bases with no gene match: 4. CDR3 sequence (DNA): TGTGCCAGCAGCCCCCGGACTAGCGGCACCGGGGAGCTGTTTTTT. Protein product: CASSPRTSGTGELFF.

V gene TRBV15 combines with J gene TRBJ1-5, with 9 bases identical to TRBD1. There are 18 residues in the CDR3. Unmatched junction bases numbered 8, after V lost 1 base and J lost 1 base. Germline lookup yields CDR1 LNHNV and CDR2 YYDKDF (reference sequence). This chain's CDR3 is CATSRGVTGGTSNQPQHF. CDR3 bases: TGTGCCACCAGCAGAGGGGTGACAGGGGGGACGAGCAATCAGCCCCAGCATTTT.

V gene TRBV9 combines with J gene TRBJ2-2; tentative D call: TRBD2 (6 bases). Germline V lookup: CDR1 SGDLS, CDR2 YYNGEE. The CDR3 has 14 amino acids. Trimming left V 6 bases short and J 1 base short, with 10 bases between. The DNA of the CDR3 is TGTGCCAGCACACGGGAGAGGAACACCGGGGAGCTGTTTTTT. Its protein product is CASTRERNTGELFF. The entire variable domain, with the rest obtained from reference TRBV9 and TRBJ2-2, is as follows: DSGVTQTPKHLITATGQRVTLRCSPRSGDLSVYWYQQSLDQGLQFLIQYYNGEERAKGNILERFSAQQFPDLHSELNLSSLELGDSALYFCASTRERNTGELFFGEGSRLTVL.

The chain joins TRBV11-3 to TRBJ1-2; D gene unclear. Looked up from germline, CDR1 is SGHNT and CDR2 is YENEEA. The CDR3 extends over 13 amino acids. Trimming left V 2 bases short and J 0 bases short, with 4 bases between. The CDR3 DNA follows: TGTGCCAGCAGCTTAAGAGCTAACTATGGCTACACCTTC. Its protein product is CASSLRANYGYTF.

The chain has TRBV30 and TRBJ1-4; D possibly corresponds to TRBD1 (5 bases). The CDR3 covers 13 residues. CDR1 is GTSNPN and CDR2 is SVGIG in the germline V gene (reference sequence). The V end was cut by 4 bases, the J end by 3 bases, with 9 bases between. As DNA, the CDR3 is TGTGCCTGGATCGACAGATCTAATGAAAAACTGTTTTTT. Amino acids: CAWIDRSNEKLFF.

J is TRBJ2-7 and V is TRBV5-1; TRBD1 is a possible D gene (6 bases). Trimming shortened V by 4 bases and J by 1 base, and 15 bases separated the two germline ends. Germline V lookup: CDR1 SGHRS, CDR2 YFSETQ. This CDR3 is 15 amino acids long. The CDR3 nucleotides read TGCGCCAGCAGCCAGGCGGTTACAGGGTCCTACGAGCAGTACTTC. This sequence encodes CASSQAVTGSYEQYF.

The chain is built from TRBV3-1 (or the pseudogene TRBV3-2) and TRBJ2-5; unclear D gene. The V end was cut by 1 base, the J end by 3 bases, with 9 bases between. The CDR3 has 14 amino acids. Germline V gene sequence: CDR1 LGHDT, CDR2 YNNKEL (reference sequence). The CDR3 region is CASSQVKPKETQYF. The CDR3 DNA follows: TGTGCCAGCAGCCAAGTGAAACCTAAAGAGACCCAGTACTTC.

This clone was observed at least ten times. V gene TRBV5-6 combines with J gene TRBJ2-5; tentative D call: TRBD2 (6 bases). The CDR3 is made up of 12 amino acids. V shed 1 base and J shed 9 bases, with 10 bases lying between them. The germline CDR1 and CDR2 sequences are SGHDT and YYEEEE. The DNA of the CDR3 is TGTGCCAGCAGCTTGCGGACGGGAGCCCAGTACTTC. Its protein product is CASSLRTGAQYF.

The chain combines TRBV19 with TRBJ1-4, with a tentative D call TRBD1 (6 bases). Germline values: CDR1 LNHDA, CDR2 SQIVND (reference sequence). This CDR3 region has 14 residues. Trimming removed 4 bases from V and 4 bases from J, with 10 bases in between. The CDR3 nucleotides are TGTGCCAGTAGTACCCCAGGGGATAATGAAAAACTGTTTTTT. As protein: CASSTPGDNEKLFF.

The gene calls are TRBV19 and TRBJ1-6; unclear D gene. Deletions cut 0 bases from V and 9 bases from J, with 9 bases between. The length of the CDR3 is 14 residues. Looked up from germline, CDR1 is LNHDA and CDR2 is SQIVND (reference sequence). CDR3 amino acids: CASSIDRIISPLHF. In nucleotides, the CDR3 is TGTGCCAGTAGTATAGACAGAATCATTTCACCCCTCCACTTT.

The rearrangement links TRBV19 to TRBJ2-1, with 8 bases lining up with TRBD2. Looked up from germline, CDR1 is LNHDA and CDR2 is SQIVND (reference sequence). After removal of 4 bases from V and 4 bases from J, the junction contained 15 bases not matched to a gene. The CDR3 totals 18 residues. The CDR3 nucleotides are TGTGCCAGTAGTACCATGCTCCCGGGACTAGGATTGTACAATGAGCAGTTCTTC. It specifies CASSTMLPGLGLYNEQFF.

This clone has just one count. The J gene is TRBJ1-6, the V gene TRBV5-1; D unresolved. Germline CDR1 and CDR2: SGHRS and YFSETQ. This CDR3 region has 14 residues. Trimming removed 0 bases at V and 6 bases at J, with 7 bases between. In DNA, the CDR3 is TGCGCCAGCAGCTTGGACGGGGTTAATTCACCCCTCCACTTT. Amino acid sequence: CASSLDGVNSPLHF.

The chain joins TRBV13 to TRBJ1-5; no clear D gene. V was trimmed by 0 bases and J by 4 bases, leaving 10 bases between them. CDR1 is PRHDT, CDR2 FYEKMQ, per germline (reference sequence). This CDR3 comprises 15 residues. The CDR3 protein is CASSLGTLVNQPQHF. The CDR3 DNA is TGTGCCAGCAGCTTAGGAACTTTGGTTAATCAGCCCCAGCATTTT.

CDR3 residues: CASSQVGGQTYEQYF. CDR3 nucleotides: TGCGCCAGCAGCCAAGTAGGGGGACAGACCTACGAGCAGTACTTC. The chain has TRBV4-1 and TRBJ2-7; the match to TRBD1 covers 7 bases. With 1 base clipped from V and 2 bases from J, the junction kept 5 bases outside the gene matches. Per the germline V gene, CDR1 is MGHRA and CDR2 is YSYEKL. The CDR3 consists of 15 residues.

V usage is TRBV7-8 and J usage is TRBJ2-7, with D maybe TRBD1 (5 bases). Trimming shortened V by 0 bases and J by 6 bases, and 9 bases separated the two germline ends. Germline V gives CDR1 SGHVS, CDR2 FQNEAQ. The CDR3 is 13 amino acids. The CDR3 DNA reads TGTGCCAGCAGCTTAGCAGGGGCTTTCGAGCAGTACTTC. This sequence encodes CASSLAGAFEQYF.

The chain employs TRBV4-3 and TRBJ2-2; TRBD2 matches at 10 bases. J was trimmed by 7 bases and V by 1 base; bases with no gene match: 9. The CDR3 length is 17 residues. Germline V gene data show CDR1 as LGHNA and CDR2 as YSLEER. The CDR3 DNA reads TGCGCCAGCAGCCAAGTCCCAGCGGGGGGGCGAGGCGGGGAGCTGTTTTTT. Encoded protein: CASSQVPAGGRGGELFF.